Listed below are T cell receptor beta chains from one sample, sequenced in a study of T cells in Graves' hyperthyroidism and ophthalmopathy. TCRdb re-derived calls from the multiplex PCR reads in MiXCR, one entry per CDR3 protein. Here the sample spans roughly 510,000 distinct CDR3 sequences, approximately 48% being singletons. The material sequenced was peripheral blood or thyroid tissue (not recorded which). The receptors were gathered from an adult woman with Graves' disease, either hyperthyroidism or ophthalmopathy (not recorded which). Both conserved end residues are part of each CDR3. The D gene is left open where the match is weak. Some rows have no size entry. The others give once, few or many, or a class for an expanded clone.

TRBJ2-7 TRBV20-1 NA TRBD1 TGCAGTGCTAGAGGCTTCTTAGGGACAGGAGGCCTCGAGCAGTACTTC CSARGFLGTGGLEQYF
TRBJ2-2 TRBV19 NA NA TGTGCCAGTAGTCCGCTCGCCGGGGAGCTGTTTTTT CASSPLAGELFF
TRBJ1-2 TRBV29-1 NA TRBD1 TGCAGCAGTTTTGGGACAGCGAGTCAATATGGCTACACCTTC CSSFGTASQYGYTF
TRBJ2-7 TRBV20-1 many NA TGCAGTGTTGACAGTGACTACGAGCAGTACTTC CSVDSDYEQYF
TRBJ2-7 TRBV20-1 few TRBD2 TGCAGTCTTCACGGGGGGGCTAGCTCCTACGAGCAGTACTTC CSLHGGASSYEQYF
TRBJ1-2 TRBV10-3 once TRBD1 TGTGCCATCAGAGTGGGGGACAGGGGAGTCGGCTACACCTTC CAIRVGDRGVGYTF
TRBJ2-5 TRBV29-1 NA TRBD2 TGCAGCGTAAGGCAGGGGACTAGCGTAGAGACCCAGTACTTC CSVRQGTSVETQYF
TRBJ2-5 TRBV6-1 once NA TGTGCCAGCAGTGAGGTGGGGACCCAGTACTTC CASSEVGTQYF
TRBJ2-2 TRBV9 many NA TGTGCCAGCAGCGTATCAGGGTTCACCGGGGAGCTGTTTTTT CASSVSGFTGELFF
TRBJ2-7 TRBV5-6 few NA TGTGCCAGCAGCAGGGGGGGAGGGACAGGAACCTACGAGCAGTACTTC CASSRGGGTGTYEQYF
TRBJ2-7 TRBV20-1 NA NA TGCAGTGCTAGGCGGGGTCTTCGGGAGCAGTACTTC CSARRGLREQYF
TRBJ1-1 TRBV11-1 NA NA TGTGCCAGCAGCCCCCACACAAGTGTGAACACTGAAGCTTTCTTT CASSPHTSVNTEAFF
TRBJ2-7 TRBV2 many NA TGTGCCAGCAGCCTCAACGGGGAGCTCTACGAGCAGTACTTC CASSLNGELYEQYF
TRBJ1-2 TRBV12-3/TRBV12-4 NA TRBD1 TGTGCCAGCAGATCCGGGACAGGGGTAGATGGCTACACCTTC CASRSGTGVDGYTF
TRBJ1-1 TRBV24-1 NA NA TGTGCCACCAGTGAGGGACCGTTTGACGCTGAAGCTTTCTTT CATSEGPFDAEAFF
TRBJ2-5 TRBV9 few NA TGTGCCAGCAGCCCCACCAGTAGGGGAGAGACCCAGTACTTC CASSPTSRGETQYF
TRBJ1-5 TRBV2 NA NA TGTGCCAGCAGTTTATGGGGGGACCCCTATCAGCCCCAGCATTTT CASSLWGDPYQPQHF
TRBJ2-7 TRBV6-6 many NA TGTGCCAGCAGTTACTCGCCAGGGAACGGCGAGCAGTACTTC CASSYSPGNGEQYF
TRBJ2-7 TRBV7-8 many TRBD2 TGTGCCAGCAGCCAAGAGACTAGCGGGATCTACGAGCAGTACTTC CASSQETSGIYEQYF
TRBJ2-1 TRBV29-1 few TRBD2 TGCAGCGTTGGGGGACCTAGCGGGAGTGCTGGGCAGTTCTTC CSVGGPSGSAGQFF
TRBJ1-4 TRBV19 NA TRBD1 TGTGCCAGTAGTAATCCCGGGACAGGGAATGAAAAACTGTTTTTT CASSNPGTGNEKLFF
TRBJ1-2 TRBV12-3/TRBV12-4 many NA TGTGCCAGCAGTTTTGACAGGACCTATGGCTACACCTTC CASSFDRTYGYTF
TRBJ1-2 TRBV13 NA TRBD1 TGTGCCAGCAGGGCCGGGACAGCCTATGGCTACACCTTC CASRAGTAYGYTF
TRBJ1-4 TRBV20-1 NA NA TGCAGTGCTAGAGCGGGATCGACTAATGAAAAACTGTTTTTT CSARAGSTNEKLFF
TRBJ1-4 TRBV5-1 many NA TGCGCCAGCACCCCCACGACAACTAATGAAAAACTGTTTTTT CASTPTTTNEKLFF